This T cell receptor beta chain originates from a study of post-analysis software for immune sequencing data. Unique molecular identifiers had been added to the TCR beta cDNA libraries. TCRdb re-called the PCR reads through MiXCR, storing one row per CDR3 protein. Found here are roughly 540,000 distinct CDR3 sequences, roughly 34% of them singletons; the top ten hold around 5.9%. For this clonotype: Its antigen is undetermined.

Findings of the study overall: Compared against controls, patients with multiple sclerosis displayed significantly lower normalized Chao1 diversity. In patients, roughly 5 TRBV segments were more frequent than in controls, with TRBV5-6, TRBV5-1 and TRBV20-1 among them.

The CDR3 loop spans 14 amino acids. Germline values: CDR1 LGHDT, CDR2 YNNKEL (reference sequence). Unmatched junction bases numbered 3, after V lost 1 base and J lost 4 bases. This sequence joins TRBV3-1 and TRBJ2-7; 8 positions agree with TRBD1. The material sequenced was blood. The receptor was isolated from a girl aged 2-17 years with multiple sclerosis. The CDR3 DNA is TGTGCCAGCAGCCAAGGTTGGGACAGGTACGAGCAGTACTTC. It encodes CASSQGWDRYEQYF.